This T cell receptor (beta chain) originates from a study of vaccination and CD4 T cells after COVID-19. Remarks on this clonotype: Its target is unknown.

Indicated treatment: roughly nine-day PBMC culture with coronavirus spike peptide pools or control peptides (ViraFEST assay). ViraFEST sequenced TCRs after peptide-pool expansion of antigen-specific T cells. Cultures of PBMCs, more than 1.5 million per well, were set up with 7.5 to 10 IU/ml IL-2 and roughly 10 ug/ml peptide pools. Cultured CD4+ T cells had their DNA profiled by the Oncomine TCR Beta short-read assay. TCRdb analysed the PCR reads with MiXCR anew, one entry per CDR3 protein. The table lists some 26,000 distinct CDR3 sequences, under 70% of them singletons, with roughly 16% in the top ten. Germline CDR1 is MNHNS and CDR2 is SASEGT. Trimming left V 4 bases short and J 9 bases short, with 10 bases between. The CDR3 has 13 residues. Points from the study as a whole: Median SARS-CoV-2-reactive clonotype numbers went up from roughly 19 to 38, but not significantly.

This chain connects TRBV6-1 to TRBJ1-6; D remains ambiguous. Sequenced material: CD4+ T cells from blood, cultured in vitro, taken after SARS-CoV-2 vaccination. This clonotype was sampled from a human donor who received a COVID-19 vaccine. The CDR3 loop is CASSAERGSPLHF. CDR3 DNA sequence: TGTGCCAGCAGTGCCGAGCGGGGTTCACCCCTCCACTTT.